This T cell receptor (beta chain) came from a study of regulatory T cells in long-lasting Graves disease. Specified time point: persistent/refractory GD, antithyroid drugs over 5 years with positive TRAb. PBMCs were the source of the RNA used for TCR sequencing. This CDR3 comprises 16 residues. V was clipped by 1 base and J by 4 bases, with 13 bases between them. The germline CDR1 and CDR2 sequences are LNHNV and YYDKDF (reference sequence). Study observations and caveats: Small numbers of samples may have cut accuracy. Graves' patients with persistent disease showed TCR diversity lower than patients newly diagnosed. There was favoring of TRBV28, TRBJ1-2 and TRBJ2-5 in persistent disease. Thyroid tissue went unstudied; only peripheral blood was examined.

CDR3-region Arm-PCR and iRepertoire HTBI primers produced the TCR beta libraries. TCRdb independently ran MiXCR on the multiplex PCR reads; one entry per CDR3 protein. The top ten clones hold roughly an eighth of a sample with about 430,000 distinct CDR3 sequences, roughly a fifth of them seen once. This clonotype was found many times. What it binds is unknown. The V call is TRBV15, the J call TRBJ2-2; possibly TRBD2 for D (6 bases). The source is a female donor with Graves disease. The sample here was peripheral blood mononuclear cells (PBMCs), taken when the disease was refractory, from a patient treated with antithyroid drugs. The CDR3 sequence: CATSRGRETSTGELFF. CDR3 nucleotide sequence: TGTGCCACCAGCAGAGGACGGGAGACTAGCACCGGGGAGCTGTTTTTT.